The source of this T cell receptor beta chain is a study of immune heterogeneity within non-small cell lung tumors. Study as a whole: Histology included a few squamous cell carcinomas, some ten non-squamous carcinomas and 1 unspecified tumor.

The template for each sample was 600 ng of genomic DNA, which had been extracted from bulk tumor tissue. In surgery, several biopsies were collected from each primary tumor at widely spaced sites. Patients had untreated, newly diagnosed non-small cell lung cancer and underwent curative surgery. Individuals who provided samples were patients with newly diagnosed non-small cell lung cancer who were having surgery with curative intent. The authors amplified TCR beta CDR3 by multiplex PCR with 32 V and 13 J primers. TCRdb re-called the multiplex PCR reads with MiXCR, one entry per CDR3 protein. The repertoire holds approximately 19,000 distinct CDR3 sequences, with about 30% as singletons. The study's findings and limits: Locally, T-cell clonality showed a moderate but significant correlation with tumor mutational burden measured at the same site (R roughly 0.3). Within a patient, dominant CDR3 beta clonotypes were shared across sites, though different locations had unique frequent clones.

This clonotype ranks as medium-sized. Its matching antigen is unknown. Deletions cut 0 bases from V and 6 bases from J, with 12 bases between. CDR3 length equals 13 residues. The V gene's germline CDR1 is DFQATT and CDR2 SNEGSKA (reference sequence). The sequencing sample was made of lung tumor tissue. This TCR was recovered from a middle-aged man with non-small cell lung cancer. This chain uses TRBV20-1 with TRBJ2-7, with a weak D call TRBD1 (5 bases). This CDR3 is CSAREYPGFEQYF. The DNA of the CDR3 is TGCAGTGCTAGAGAGTACCCAGGGTTCGAGCAGTACTTC.